This T cell receptor (beta chain) originates from a study of blood T cell repertoires in COVID-19 (dated by TCRdb to about 2020). Describing the broader study: Samples from collaborators originated in the United States, Italy and Spain and spanned both the acute and convalescent phases of COVID-19. The repertoires were released in a freely available public database meant as a resource for research on the immune response to SARS-CoV-2. Samples were obtained from the ongoing ImmuneRACE study (first 160 participants) and from 1,200 or so subjects provided by 6 global collaborators. The prospective study material was composed of cDNA or gDNA derived from T cells, B-cell-depleted T cells, or PBMCs. The sample metadata nearly always contained a de-identified subject ID, COVID-19 status, age in years and sex. Deeply sampled blood TCRbeta repertoires from subjects exposed to, actively infected with, or recovered from COVID-19 were included in the dataset. Where available, HLA class I and class II types were taken from metadata supplied by the sample provider and were not determined by assay-based typing.

Each collaborating institution followed its own protocols to collect whole blood in K2EDTA tubes. Collaborator samples were shipped for TCRbeta analysis as frozen whole blood, isolated PBMCs, or DNA extracted from either sample type. The CDR3 has 11 amino acids, counting the end cysteine and phenylalanine. The read is trimmed to its CDR3 DNA, 33 bases read in frame from base 1. Per the germline V gene (reference sequence), SGHNT is the CDR1 and YYREEE is the CDR2. Trimming at the junction amounts to 6 bases on V and 9 bases on J, and the germline ends lie 10 bases apart. To note about this clone: Its antigen target is currently unknown. No base quality values were provided; no much bigger clone lies one nucleotide off.

TCRbeta CDR3 regions were amplified from genomic DNA by means of the immunoSEQ Assay, a bias-controlled multiplex PCR. Concerning the study's data processing: The number of nucleated cells in each sample was estimated from the amplification of reference gene primers within the assay. To quantify the absolute abundance of each unique TCRbeta CDR3 rearrangement, sequence reads were collapsed and filtered. For each sample, productive Simpson clonality was calculated by taking the square root of Simpson's diversity index across productive rearrangements. In its TCRdb copy, this immuneACCESS table keeps in-frame sequences only and misses some clones. Where compared with another copy, unresolved V genes explain less than half of these, and the others have no known cause. That table gives V, J and clone size, and the DNA gave D and trimming. This sample holds around 300,000 clones; around 83% were observed only once. The biggest ten clones account for 2.5% to 3% of the sample.

Paper-wide results and their limitations: The amount of clinical and demographic metadata varied by source and participant and was provided uncurated.

This TCR came from a man aged 25-45 years with active or convalescent COVID-19. Material for sequencing was peripheral blood. In this chain, TRBV5-4 is recombined with TRBJ1-5; confidence is insufficient to name the D gene. The CDR3 region reads CASTSPWPQHF. The nucleotide sequence is TGTGCCAGCACCTCCCCTTGGCCCCAGCATTTT.